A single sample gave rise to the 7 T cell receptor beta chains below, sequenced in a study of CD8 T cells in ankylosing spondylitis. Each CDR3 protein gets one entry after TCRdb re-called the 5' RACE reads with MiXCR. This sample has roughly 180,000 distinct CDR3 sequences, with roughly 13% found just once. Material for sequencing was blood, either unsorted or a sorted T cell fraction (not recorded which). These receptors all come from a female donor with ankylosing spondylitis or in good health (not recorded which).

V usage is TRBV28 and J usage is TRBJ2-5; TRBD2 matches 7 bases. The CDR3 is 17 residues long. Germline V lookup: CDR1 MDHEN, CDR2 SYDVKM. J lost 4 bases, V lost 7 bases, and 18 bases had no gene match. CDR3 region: CASTLRLGGRVAETQYF. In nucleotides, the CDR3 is TGTGCCAGCACCTTAAGGTTGGGCGGGAGAGTAGCAGAGACCCAGTACTTC.

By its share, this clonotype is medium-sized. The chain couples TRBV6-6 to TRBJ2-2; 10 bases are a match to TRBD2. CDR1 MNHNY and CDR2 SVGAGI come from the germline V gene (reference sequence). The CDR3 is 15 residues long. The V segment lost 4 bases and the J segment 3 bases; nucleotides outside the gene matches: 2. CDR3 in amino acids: CASSLAGGDTGELFF. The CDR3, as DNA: TGTGCCAGCAGTTTAGCGGGAGGTGACACCGGGGAGCTGTTTTTT.

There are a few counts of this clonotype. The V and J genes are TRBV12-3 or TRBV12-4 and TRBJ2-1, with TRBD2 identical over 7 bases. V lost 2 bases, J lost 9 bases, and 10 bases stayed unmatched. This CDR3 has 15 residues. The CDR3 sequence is CASSLRSGAGGEQFF. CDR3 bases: TGTGCCAGCAGTTTAAGGAGCGGGGCTGGGGGTGAGCAGTTCTTC.

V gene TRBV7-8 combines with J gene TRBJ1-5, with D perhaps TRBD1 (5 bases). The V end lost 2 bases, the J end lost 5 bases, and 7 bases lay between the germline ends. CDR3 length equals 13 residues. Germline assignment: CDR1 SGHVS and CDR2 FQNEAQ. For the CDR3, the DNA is TGTGCCAGCAGCTTATTAGGGGATCAGCCCCAGCATTTT. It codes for CASSLLGDQPQHF.

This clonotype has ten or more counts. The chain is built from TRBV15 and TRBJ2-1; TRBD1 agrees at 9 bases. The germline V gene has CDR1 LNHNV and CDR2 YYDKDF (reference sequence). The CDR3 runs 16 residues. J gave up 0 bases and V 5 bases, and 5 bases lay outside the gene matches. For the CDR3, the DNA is TGTGCCACCAGCCCATGGGGACAGGGCTCCTACAATGAGCAGTTCTTC. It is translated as CATSPWGQGSYNEQFF.

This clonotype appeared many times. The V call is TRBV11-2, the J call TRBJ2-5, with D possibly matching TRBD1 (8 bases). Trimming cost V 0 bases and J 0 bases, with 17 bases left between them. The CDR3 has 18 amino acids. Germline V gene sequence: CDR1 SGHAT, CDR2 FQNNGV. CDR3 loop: CASSLEQGGSQYQETQYF. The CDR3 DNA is TGTGCCAGCAGCTTAGAACAGGGGGGGAGTCAGTACCAAGAGACCCAGTACTTC.

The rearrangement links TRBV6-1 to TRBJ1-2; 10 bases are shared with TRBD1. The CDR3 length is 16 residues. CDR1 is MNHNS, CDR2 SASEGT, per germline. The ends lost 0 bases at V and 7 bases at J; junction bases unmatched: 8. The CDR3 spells CASSEARGTGASGYTF. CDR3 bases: TGTGCCAGCAGTGAAGCGAGGGGGACAGGGGCGTCTGGCTACACCTTC.